The 26 T cell receptor beta chains reported below all come from one sample, sequenced in a study of blood T cell repertoires in COVID-19. Generated by immunoSEQ multiplex PCR, the TCRdb table keeps only in-frame clones and is missing some. The table shows about 400,000 clones, with around 92% occurring only once. The sequenced material came from PBMCs or T cells enriched from blood (not recorded which). The receptors stem from a woman aged 25 to 39 who had recovered from COVID-19.

This chain connects TRBV28 to TRBJ2-5; 8 positions agree with TRBD1. V dropped 6 bases and J dropped 1; count of bases not matched to a gene: 7. Germline CDR1 is MDHEN and CDR2 is SYDVKM. The CDR3 extends over 15 amino acids. The CDR3 nucleotides are TGTGCCAGCAGCCTCCCGGACAGGGTCCAAGAGACCCAGTACTTC. Encoded protein: CASSLPDRVQETQYF.

The V and J genes are TRBV12-3 or TRBV12-4 and TRBJ1-1; the D gene is possibly TRBD1 (5 bases). Trimming took 5 bases from V and 4 from J, leaving 11 bases between them. The CDR3 loop spans 13 amino acids. Written as DNA, the CDR3 is TGTGCCAGCAGTCCTCAGGGTGGCACTGAAGCTTTCTTT. This sequence encodes CASSPQGGTEAFF.

The chain employs TRBV15 and TRBJ1-3; D remains ambiguous. CDR1 is LNHNV and CDR2 is YYDKDF in the germline V gene (reference sequence). This CDR3 spans 15 amino acids. The germline V and J ends were trimmed by 8 bases and 3 bases, with 17 bases remaining between them. The CDR3 coding sequence is TGTGCCACCCACAACCGAGGGTCGGGTGGAAACACCATATATTTT. This translates into CATHNRGSGGNTIYF.

The V and J genes are TRBV14 and TRBJ2-7, with a tentative D call TRBD1 (5 bases). Germline V gene lookup returns CDR1 SGHDN and CDR2 FVKESK. The CDR3 length is 15 residues. The V end was cut by 3 bases, the J end by 1 base, with 13 bases between. The CDR3 nucleotides read TGTGCCAGCAGCCACTCGACAGCCCGATCCTACGAGCAGTACTTC. As protein: CASSHSTARSYEQYF.

This clone has just one count. This chain links TRBV9 with TRBJ1-3; D is unclear. The CDR3 extends over 14 amino acids. Trimming took 2 bases from V and 0 from J, leaving 6 bases between them. Per the germline V gene, CDR1 is SGDLS and CDR2 is YYNGEE. CDR3 protein: CASSVESSGNTIYF. CDR3 bases: TGTGCCAGCAGCGTGGAGTCCTCTGGAAACACCATATATTTT.

J is TRBJ1-1 and V is TRBV28, with 7 bases lining up with TRBD1. The V gene end was trimmed by 5 bases and the J gene end by 5 bases; junction bases not matched to a gene: 5. The CDR3 sequence is 13 residues long. The V gene's germline CDR1 is MDHEN and CDR2 SYDVKM. The CDR3 sequence: CASSPTGRTEAFF. The CDR3 DNA sequence: TGTGCCAGCAGTCCGACAGGGAGGACTGAAGCTTTCTTT.

This chain connects TRBV27 to TRBJ2-3; TRBD2 is a possible D gene (6 bases). There are 16 residues in the CDR3. Trimming removed 6 bases from V and 5 bases from J, with 21 bases in between. CDR1 and CDR2 from the germline V gene are MNHEY and SMNVEV (reference sequence). The CDR3 here is CASRPILASRGDTQYF. The CDR3 coding sequence is TGTGCCAGCAGACCTATTCTAGCGTCCCGGGGAGATACGCAGTATTTT.

V gene TRBV4-1 combines with J gene TRBJ2-1; TRBD2 might be the D (5 bases). The germline V and J ends were trimmed by 4 bases and 9 bases, with 10 bases remaining between them. Germline V gives CDR1 MGHRA, CDR2 YSYEKL. The CDR3 loop spans 12 amino acids. In nucleotides, the CDR3 is TGCGCCAGCAGCCCCCGGAGCGGTGAGCAGTTCTTC. It yields the protein CASSPRSGEQFF.

CDR3 in DNA: TGTGCCAGCAGTTACTCCGGGCAGGAGGATCAAGAGACCCAGTACTTC. Protein product: CASSYSGQEDQETQYF. V gene TRBV6-5 combines with J gene TRBJ2-5, with D possibly being TRBD2 (5 bases). Trimming removed 0 bases at V and 2 bases at J, with 13 bases between. The V gene's germline CDR1 is MNHEY and CDR2 SVGAGI. CDR3 length equals 16 residues.

V is TRBV29-1 and J is TRBJ1-2; 7 bases are shared with TRBD1. The V and J ends lost 4 bases and 4 bases, in that order; junction bases with no gene match: 6. Germline V gene lookup returns CDR1 SQVTM and CDR2 ANQGSEA. The length of the CDR3 is 13 residues. This CDR3 reads CSVGTGTSYGYTF. In DNA, the CDR3 is TGCAGCGTTGGGACAGGAACCTCCTATGGCTACACCTTC.

V gene TRBV11-3 combines with J gene TRBJ2-3; 9 bases map to TRBD1. This CDR3 is built from 15 residues. V was clipped by 3 bases and J by 4 bases; unmatched bases: 5. Germline V lookup: CDR1 SGHNT, CDR2 YENEEA. This CDR3 is CASSFGQGMSDTQYF. The CDR3 DNA reads TGTGCCAGCAGCTTTGGACAGGGGATGTCAGATACGCAGTATTTT.

The rearrangement joins TRBV29-1 to TRBJ2-7, with 7 positions matching TRBD1. Germline V CDR1 and CDR2: SQVTM, ANQGSEA. The CDR3 has 14 residues. With V trimmed by 4 bases and J by 1 base, 7 bases remained unmatched. Here the CDR3 DNA reads TGCAGCGTTGCAGGGGGTGCCCGATCCTACGAGCAGTACTTC. Amino acid sequence: CSVAGGARSYEQYF.

V is TRBV28 and J is TRBJ1-4, with TRBD1 as a possible D gene (5 bases). This CDR3 has 15 residues. Trimming pared 3 bases from V and 8 bases from J, leaving 16 bases between. Germline loops: CDR1 MDHEN, CDR2 SYDVKM. The DNA of the CDR3 is TGTGCCAGCAGTTTTCTCGGGACTGAGAACGAAAAACTGTTTTTT. Amino acids: CASSFLGTENEKLFF.

This clone occurred many times. The rearrangement links TRBV10-1 to TRBJ2-3, with 7 bases matching TRBD2. The V gene's germline CDR1 is WNHNN and CDR2 SYGVQD (reference sequence). The CDR3 runs to 13 residues. The V gene end was trimmed by 4 bases and the J gene end by 4 bases; junction bases not matched to a gene: 2. The CDR3 DNA follows: TGCGCCAGCAGTGGCGGGAGCGCAGATACGCAGTATTTT. Translating it yields CASSGGSADTQYF.

This chain connects TRBV5-1 to TRBJ2-3; 8 bases line up with TRBD1. The CDR3 totals 15 residues. The V gene end was trimmed by 3 bases and the J gene end by 3 bases; junction bases not matched to a gene: 6. CDR1 is SGHRS and CDR2 is YFSETQ in the germline V gene. CDR3 DNA sequence: TGCGCCAGCAGCTCGACAGGGGAAGGTACAGATACGCAGTATTTT. Translated, it gives CASSSTGEGTDTQYF.

This clone was found once. The rearrangement links TRBV19 to TRBJ1-6, with unresolved D. This CDR3 has 13 residues. V lost 6 bases and J 9 bases, leaving 12 bases between the germline ends. From germline, CDR1 is LNHDA and CDR2 SQIVND (reference sequence). Written as DNA, the CDR3 is TGTGCCAGTAGGGAGTTGAACGTTTCACCCCTCCACTTT. Protein sequence: CASRELNVSPLHF.

The chain joins TRBV28 to TRBJ1-1, with D possibly TRBD1 on 6 matching bases. With 5 bases removed from V and 1 base from J, the gap between germline ends came to 17 bases. The CDR3 runs to 16 residues. Germline V gives CDR1 MDHEN, CDR2 SYDVKM. Here the CDR3 reads CASSEGGQRGNTEAFF. The CDR3 DNA sequence: TGTGCCAGCAGTGAAGGGGGTCAGCGGGGGAACACTGAAGCTTTCTTT. Variable domain in full (rest from reference TRBV28 and TRBJ1-1): DVKVTQSSRYLVKRTGEKVFLECVQDMDHENMFWYRQDPGLGLRLIYFSYDVKMKEKGDIPEGYSVSREKKERFSLILESASTNQTSMYLCASSEGGQRGNTEAFFGQGTRLTVV.

This chain connects TRBV11-2 to TRBJ1-1, with D perhaps matching TRBD1 (5 bases). The germline V gene encodes CDR1 SGHAT and CDR2 FQNNGV. The CDR3 loop spans 15 amino acids. Trimming pared 1 base from V and 2 bases from J, leaving 11 bases between. For the CDR3, the DNA is TGTGCCAGCAGCTTAGTACGACAGCTTAACACTGAAGCTTTCTTT. It is translated as CASSLVRQLNTEAFF. The full variable domain, in which reference TRBV11-2 and TRBJ1-1 provide the parts outside the CDR3, is EAGVAQSPRYKIIEKRQSVAFWCNPISGHATLYWYQQILGQGPKLLIQFQNNGVVDDSQLPKDRFSAERLKGVDSTLKIQPAKLEDSAVYLCASSLVRQLNTEAFFGQGTRLTVV.

This clone has just a few counts. The chain recombines TRBV6-5 with TRBJ2-7; the D is unclear. The CDR3 spans 14 residues. V shed 0 bases and J shed 3 bases, with 9 bases lying between them. CDR1 MNHEY and CDR2 SVGAGI come from the germline V gene. CDR3 sequence: CASSYSSPGYEQYF. The CDR3 DNA sequence: TGTGCCAGCAGTTACTCATCGCCAGGCTACGAGCAGTACTTC.

The rearrangement links TRBV9 to TRBJ2-1; a weak D match, TRBD2 (6 bases). The CDR3 sequence is 16 residues long. Germline V CDR1 and CDR2: SGDLS, YYNGEE. Deletions cut 3 bases from V and 8 bases from J, with 21 bases between. The CDR3 is CASSAGSRRAADEQFF. The CDR3 DNA is TGTGCCAGCAGCGCCGGGAGCCGACGGGCTGCGGATGAGCAGTTCTTC.

The V call is TRBV9, the J call TRBJ1-4; TRBD1 agrees at 7 bases. This CDR3 has 15 amino acids. The V gene's germline CDR1 is SGDLS and CDR2 YYNGEE. V trimming: 4 bases; J trimming: 4 bases; junction bases outside the gene matches: 7. The CDR3 loop reads CASSPGQALNEKLFF. In nucleotides, the CDR3 is TGTGCCAGCAGCCCAGGACAGGCACTTAATGAAAAACTGTTTTTT.

V usage is TRBV7-6 and J usage is TRBJ2-1; TRBD2 matches 10 bases. Trimming removed 8 bases from V and 4 bases from J; junction bases left unmatched: 2. The CDR3 runs to 13 residues. Germline V gene sequence: CDR1 SGHVS, CDR2 FNYEAQ. CDR3 residues: CASSAGGYNEQFF. CDR3 nucleotide sequence: TGTGCCAGCTCAGCGGGAGGGTACAATGAGCAGTTCTTC.

V usage is TRBV30 and J usage is TRBJ2-2; 7 bases align to TRBD1. The CDR3 totals 15 residues. Germline CDR1 GTSNPN, CDR2 SVGIG (reference sequence). Trimming cost V 1 base and J 5 bases; bases outside gene matches: 7. CDR3 residues: CAWSGTRQGTGELFF. CDR3 nucleotides: TGTGCCTGGAGTGGTACCAGACAGGGAACCGGGGAGCTGTTTTTT.

The chain combines TRBV5-1 with TRBJ2-2; D perhaps matches TRBD2 (5 bases). Trimming removed 4 bases at V and 8 bases at J, with 9 bases between. The CDR3 covers 12 residues. The germline V gene has CDR1 SGHRS and CDR2 YFSETQ. DNA for the CDR3: TGCGCCAGCAGCACGGGGTTGGGGGAGCTGTTTTTT. Translated, it gives CASSTGLGELFF.

This sequence joins TRBV4-1 and TRBJ1-6, with TRBD1 matching over 9 bases. V trimming: 4 bases; J trimming: 9 bases; junction bases outside the gene matches: 4. Germline CDR1 and CDR2: MGHRA and YSYEKL. CDR3 length: 14 residues. The DNA of the CDR3 is TGCGCCAGCAGCCTTAACAGGGGGCTTTCACCCCTCCACTTT. Translation gives CASSLNRGLSPLHF.

In its sample, this clone was seen once. The gene calls are TRBV28 and TRBJ1-2; 8 bases map to TRBD1. The CDR3 consists of 15 residues. The J segment lost 6 bases and the V segment lost 7 bases, leaving 13 bases of the junction unmatched. Germline lookup yields CDR1 MDHEN and CDR2 SYDVKM. The CDR3 sequence is CASIRTGFILDGYTF. The CDR3 DNA sequence: TGTGCCAGCATAAGGACAGGGTTCATTCTTGATGGCTACACCTTC.